This note documents a single T cell receptor (beta chain) sequence. The sample holds one count of this clone. The antigen it binds to is not known. The record has no base qualities; no much larger clone is one base away. What this sample's time point label stands for: blood sample drawn before combined kidney and bone marrow transplant. Unstimulated Tregs (CD4+CD25+CD127-), CD4+ non-Tregs (CD4+CD25-), CD4 and CD8 cells were FACS-sorted from thawed PBMCs. Before Treg sorting, thawed PBMCs were rested overnight at 37°C with 200 IU/ml IL-2. Patients were 4 combined kidney and bone marrow transplant recipients from the ITN036ST trial, and only these trial subjects had samples available. Healthy control blood was separated into PBMCs by Ficoll density gradient and cryopreserved, and patient PBMCs were collected both before and after transplant. The CDR3 runs 14 amino acids, cysteine and phenylalanine included. CDR3 DNA is the only sequence kept; it has 42 bases, read in frame from the first base. V lost 5 bases and J lost 2 bases; the stretch between them is 9 bases long. The germline V gene encodes CDR1 SGHTA and CDR2 FQGTGA.

The data are from a study of Tregs in tolerant kidney transplant recipients (dated by TCRdb to between 2017 and 2020). Background for the entire study: The transplants used related donors along with nonmyeloablative bone marrow transplantation, and in the human trials mixed chimerism was transient. Before combined kidney and bone marrow transplantation, this study identified donor-specific regulatory T cells using TCRbeta sequencing and then followed those same cells after transplant.

Study-wide findings and limitations: The most biologically relevant and donor-specific TCRbeta repertoire appeared to be identified by expanding Tregs with activated donor B cells. In tolerant patients, donor-specific Tregs expanded more than Tregs overall, which suggests antigen-driven rather than nonspecific expansion. The study was limited by small patient numbers, and the findings need validation in larger populations and under other immunosuppression protocols. PCR primers changed over time for some patients, so nucleotide-level comparison across those patients' samples was not possible. Biological reproducibility was not directly assessed, although technical replication error appeared to be minimal.

For TCRbeta CDR3 sequencing, genomic DNA was extracted from sorted cells using the QIAGEN DNeasy Blood and Tissue Kit. High-throughput TCRbeta CDR3 sequencing, which included PCR amplification with bias correction and internal controls, was done commercially through immunoSEQ. The original pipeline was this. A unique productive TCRbeta sequence was defined by the CDR3 nucleotide sequence when primers matched, and otherwise by the CDR3 amino acid sequence together with the Vbeta and Jbeta genes. Sorting error was corrected by removing sequences shared between sorted populations at a frequency ratio of 2:1 or less, and the remaining shared sequences were assigned to the higher population. A sequence was defined as donor-reactive if the sequence was expanded at least 5-fold in CFSE-low cells compared with unstimulated cells and had a frequency of at least 0.01% in CFSE-low cells. Repertoire divergence was quantified by Jensen-Shannon divergence using the top 100 TCRbeta sequences ranked by frequency. When a sample had multiple sequencing runs, each run was corrected for sorting error separately and the runs were then pooled. TCRdb mirrors the immuneACCESS table, restricted to in-frame sequences. Some clones are absent from its copies; in checked studies, under half trace to an unresolved V gene, and the reason for the others is unknown. Clonal size and the V and J genes are those of that table, whereas D and trimming came from the DNA. The sample profile shows tens of thousands of clones; more than 85% of them were found once. The ten biggest clones cover 0.34% of the sample.

The specimen comprised Tregs from blood, sampled before the transplant. The sequence derives from a human donor who received a combined kidney and bone marrow transplant. The V gene is TRBV7-3 and the J gene is TRBJ2-2; TRBD2 could be the D gene, as 5 bases match. The bases read TGTGCCAGCAGCGTCGACTACAACACCGGGGAGCTGTTTTTT. Translated, it gives CASSVDYNTGELFF.